This T cell receptor (beta chain) was identified during a study of control samples from healthy donors and cancer patients. The CDR3 loop spans 14 amino acids. Germline lookup yields CDR1 MNHEY and CDR2 SVGAGI. The germline V and J ends were trimmed by 3 bases and 5 bases, with 11 bases remaining between them. The method was immunoSEQ multiplex PCR; TCRdb's version includes in-frame clones alone and lacks a portion of them. The sample holds 30,000 to 35,000 clones; about 88% are singletons and the top ten take about 1.6%. The rearrangement links TRBV6-5 to TRBJ2-1; D remains unclear. Sequencing was carried out using PBMCs. The sequence was collected from a woman between 35 and 50 years old with lung cancer. CDR3 protein: CASSYRLSHNEQFF. In nucleotides, the CDR3 is TGTGCCAGCAGTTATCGGCTGAGCCACAATGAGCAGTTCTTC.